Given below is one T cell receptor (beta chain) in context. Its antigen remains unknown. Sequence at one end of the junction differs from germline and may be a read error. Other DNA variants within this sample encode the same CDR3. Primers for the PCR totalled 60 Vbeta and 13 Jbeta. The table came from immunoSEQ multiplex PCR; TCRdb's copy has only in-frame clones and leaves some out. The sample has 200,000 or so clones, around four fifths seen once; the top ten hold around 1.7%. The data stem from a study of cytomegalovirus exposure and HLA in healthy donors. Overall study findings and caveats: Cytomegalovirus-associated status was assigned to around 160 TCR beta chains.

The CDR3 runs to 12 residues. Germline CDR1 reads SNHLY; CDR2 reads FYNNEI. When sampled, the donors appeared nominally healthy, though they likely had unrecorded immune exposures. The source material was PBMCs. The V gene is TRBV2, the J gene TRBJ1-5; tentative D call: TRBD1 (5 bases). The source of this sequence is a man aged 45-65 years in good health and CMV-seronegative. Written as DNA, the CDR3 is TGTGCCAGCAGTGAAAGGGGTTGGCCCCAACATTTT. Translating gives CASSERGWPQHF.